This T cell receptor (beta chain) was sequenced in a study of beta chain features in type 1 diabetes (dated by TCRdb to 2016 to 2019). With regard to the full study: No differences in mean age, gender distribution, total cell number or subset yield were found between patients and healthy donors. A total of 107,917,701 sorted cells were examined across all samples, and the number of cells per subset was strongly correlated with RNA yield. The study compared TCRB repertoires of sorted circulating CD4+ T cell subsets between recently diagnosed type 1 diabetes patients and matched healthy donors. Regulatory and stem cell-like memory subsets were isolated from only 8 patients and about eight healthy donors, whereas naive and central memory subsets came from all 28 donors.

The sample holds many counts of this clone. Its antigen is still unknown. No base qualities exist here, and no much larger clone lies one base off it. According to the germline V gene, CDR1 reads MNHEY and CDR2 reads SVGAGI. The CDR3 starts with the cysteine, ends with the phenylalanine, and has 14 residues. The retained sequence is limited to the CDR3, 42 bases, with the frame set at the first base. V drops 0 bases and J drops 5 bases, leaving 10 bases in between. The investigation overall reported the following: Naive, central memory and regulatory TCRB repertoires appeared to be more alike among patients than among healthy donors. Shorter templates might be favored by PCR, yet because patient and control samples were amplified and corrected together, any such skew would affect both groups equally. Sequencing cDNA rather than genomic DNA could over-represent highly expressing activated cells, although activation and CD3 levels did not differ between groups. At VDJ recombination sites, patients with type 1 diabetes made fewer insertions and deleted more nucleotides, a pattern implying thymic rearrangement abnormalities. HLA sub-analyses involved small numbers of individuals, so any influence of HLA type on TCRB rearrangement remained unresolved. A moderate but significant shortening of TCRB CDR3 length was observed in type 1 diabetes patients in all four CD4+ subsets.

From each donor, a single peripheral blood sample of about 100 mL on average was drawn into heparinised tubes. A BD FACSAria II and a panel including CD45RO, CCR7, CD25, CD127, CD95 and CD27 were used to sort naive, central memory, regulatory and stem cell-like memory CD4+ T cells. Purity was above 98% for every sorted population. Right away, PBMCs were isolated by Lymphoprep density gradient centrifugation and were stained directly, with no culture step. So that batch effects would be minimized, each experiment stained and sorted samples in pairs, pairing one healthy donor with one patient. All of the isolated RNA was reverse transcribed with the High Capacity cDNA Reverse Transcription Kit, so expressed TCRB transcripts were sequenced. Deep immunoSEQ sequencing was performed on naive, central memory and regulatory T cell samples, with an average of roughly 3.6 million total reads per sample. After sorted cells were lysed in RLT buffer, RNA was extracted with DNase-treated RNeasy Micro or Mini kits, with the choice depending on cell number. Each cell subset was processed on its own to prevent cross-contamination, while patient and healthy donor samples were processed together. TCRB sequences were amplified from cDNA with the immunoSEQ multiplex PCR, producing 87-bp fragments spanning the CDR3 region. The amplicons were sequenced using the Illumina HiSeq platform. In the source study's methods: Synthetic template baselines were used to correct PCR bias computationally, reads within Hamming distance 2 were collapsed together, and singletons that could not be merged were discarded. Reads were aligned to IMGT to assign V, D and J genes, CDR3 length, and insertions or deletions at six rearrangement sites. Within each subset, clonotype counts were normalized to the number of sorted cells before true diversity and Gini coefficients were calculated with the tcR R package. The overlap coefficient, calculated on TCRB nucleotide sequences, was used to measure repertoire sharing. TCRdb limited this immuneACCESS table to in-frame rearrangements with V and J called. A share of clones is missing; checked studies link under half to unresolved V genes, and the rest is unexplained. V and J calls and clone size are those listed in that table; D and trimming were worked out from the DNA. The sample contains about 120,000 clones, about a sixth of them found a single time. About 2.1% of the sample lies in the top ten.

Recombination connected TRBV6-5 to TRBJ2-5; the D gene remains uncertain. Material for sequencing was central memory CD4+ T cells from blood. This clonotype originated in a man younger than 40 with type 1 diabetes. The base sequence is TGTGCCAGCAGTTACTCGATGGCACACGAGACCCAGTACTTC. Translated, this gives CASSYSMAHETQYF.